These 27 T cell receptor beta chains were all obtained from the same sample, sequenced in a study of blood T cell repertoires in COVID-19. Clones were read by immunoSEQ multiplex PCR, and TCRdb kept only the in-frame ones, dropping some. The sample records more than 95,000 clones, about 79% being singletons. The sample consisted of peripheral blood. The receptors were gathered from a woman aged 80 or over with active or convalescent COVID-19.

The chain has TRBV14 and TRBJ2-5; 7 bases fit TRBD2. CDR1 is SGHDN, CDR2 FVKESK, per germline. The J segment lost 0 bases and the V segment lost 0 bases, leaving 7 bases of the junction unmatched. The CDR3 extends over 17 amino acids. The CDR3 is CASSQERASGYQETQYF. The CDR3 DNA follows: TGTGCCAGCAGCCAAGAGCGGGCTAGCGGCTACCAAGAGACCCAGTACTTC.

The V gene is TRBV6-5, the J gene TRBJ1-1; TRBD1 is a possible D gene (5 bases). The germline V gene has CDR1 MNHEY and CDR2 SVGAGI. Between the trimmed V and J ends, which lost 0 bases and 2 bases, there was a span of 10 bases. There are 15 residues in the CDR3. In DNA, the CDR3 is TGTGCCAGCAGTTACTCCAGGGCCCTCAACACTGAAGCTTTCTTT. Translating gives CASSYSRALNTEAFF.

The rearrangement links TRBV5-4 to TRBJ2-7; 7 positions match TRBD1. Trimming removed 3 bases from V and 11 bases from J; junction bases left unmatched: 11. CDR1 SGHNT and CDR2 YYREEE come from the germline V gene (reference sequence). The CDR3 is 13 amino acids. The CDR3 DNA is TGTGCCAGCAGCTCGTCCCGGGACAGAGGGGAGTACTTC. It encodes CASSSSRDRGEYF.

This chain links TRBV6-5 with TRBJ2-7; 11 nucleotides agree with TRBD2. The CDR3 has 15 amino acids. J gave up 2 bases and V 4 bases, and 4 bases lay outside the gene matches. Germline CDR1 MNHEY, CDR2 SVGAGI. As DNA, the CDR3 is TGTGCCAGCAGTTTGACTAGCGGGGAAACCTACGAGCAGTACTTC. Translating it yields CASSLTSGETYEQYF.

The V and J genes are TRBV7-3 and TRBJ2-3; 8 positions match TRBD2. The CDR3 spans 16 residues. Looked up from germline, CDR1 is SGHTA and CDR2 is FQGTGA. The V segment lost 6 bases and the J segment 0 bases; nucleotides outside the gene matches: 8. The DNA for the CDR3 is TGTGCCAGCAGTCCTTTAGCGGGGATTAGCACAGATACGCAGTATTTT. Encoded protein: CASSPLAGISTDTQYF.

Remarks on this clone: The sample carries other DNA sequences with the same CDR3. V gene TRBV19 combines with J gene TRBJ2-6; D might be TRBD2 (5 bases). The CDR3 totals 13 residues. In germline, CDR1 is LNHDA, CDR2 SQIVND (reference sequence). Deletions cut 7 bases from V and 4 bases from J, with 8 bases between. CDR3 region: CASTGSGANVLTF. As DNA, the CDR3 is TGTGCCAGTACGGGGTCGGGGGCCAACGTCCTGACTTTC.

The chain has TRBV14 and TRBJ2-3; 8 nucleotides line up with TRBD2. Per the germline V gene, CDR1 is SGHDN and CDR2 is FVKESK. V trimming: 5 bases; J trimming: 4 bases; junction bases outside the gene matches: 8. There are 15 residues in the CDR3. CDR3 sequence (DNA): TGTGCCAGCAGCTCGTTAGCGGGGAGGGCAGATACGCAGTATTTT. Amino acids: CASSSLAGRADTQYF.

This clone was detected a few times. The chain recombines TRBV18 with TRBJ1-1; 7 bases line up with TRBD1. The J segment lost 1 base and the V segment lost 3 bases, leaving 8 bases of the junction unmatched. Looked up from germline, CDR1 is KGHSH and CDR2 is LQKENI. The CDR3 runs 16 residues. CDR3 coding DNA: TGTGCCAGCTCACCCCAACAGGGGTCTTCGAACACTGAAGCTTTCTTT. Encoded protein: CASSPQQGSSNTEAFF. The full variable domain, with the rest looked up from reference TRBV18 and TRBJ1-1, is NAGVMQNPRHLVRRRGQEARLRCSPMKGHSHVYWYRQLPEEGLKFMVYLQKENIIDESGMPKERFSAEFPKEGPSILRIQQVVRGDSAAYFCASSPQQGSSNTEAFFGQGTRLTVV.

The chain has TRBV13 and TRBJ2-1; the D gene is possibly TRBD1 (7 bases). The CDR3 covers 14 residues. Trimming stripped 5 bases from V and 15 bases from J, with 23 bases between. From germline, CDR1 is PRHDT and CDR2 FYEKMQ (reference sequence). Here the CDR3 DNA reads TGTGCCAGCAGCCCTAGAGGGGGGACAGCGTTACCGTTCTTC. It translates to CASSPRGGTALPFF.

CDR3 in DNA: TGTGCCAGCAGTTTGCTGGGACAGGGGTACTCTGGGGCCAACGTCCTGACTTTC. Its translation is CASSLLGQGYSGANVLTF. V gene TRBV27 combines with J gene TRBJ2-6, with 10 bases matching TRBD1. The CDR3 length is 18 residues. V lost 3 bases and J lost 0; bases outside the gene matches: 5. Germline V gene data show CDR1 as MNHEY and CDR2 as SMNVEV (reference sequence).

The chain has TRBV7-9 and TRBJ1-5; D is ambiguous. CDR1 SEHNR and CDR2 FQNEAQ come from the germline V gene (reference sequence). The CDR3 covers 12 residues. Deletions cut 5 bases from V and 7 bases from J, with 9 bases between. In DNA, the CDR3 is TGTGCCAGCAGCCTTGCCAGGCAGCCCCAGCATTTT. Translation: CASSLARQPQHF.

CDR3 DNA sequence: TGTGCCAGCAGCCCCATTAAAGGGGGCTACACAGATACGCAGTATTTT. This gives the protein CASSPIKGGYTDTQYF. The chain employs TRBV13 and TRBJ2-3; 7 nucleotides line up with TRBD1. In germline, CDR1 is PRHDT, CDR2 FYEKMQ (reference sequence). V trimming: 5 bases; J trimming: 2 bases; junction bases outside the gene matches: 10. The CDR3 runs 16 residues.

The rearrangement links TRBV19 to TRBJ1-2; 9 nucleotides align to TRBD1. The V and J ends lost 3 bases and 4 bases, in that order; junction bases with no gene match: 12. CDR1 is LNHDA and CDR2 is SQIVND in the germline V gene (reference sequence). This CDR3 comprises 17 residues. The CDR3 protein is CASSMGRDRETSYGYTF. CDR3 in DNA: TGTGCCAGTAGTATGGGGCGGGACAGGGAGACCTCCTATGGCTACACCTTC.

This chain links TRBV24-1 with TRBJ2-6, with TRBD2 as a possible D gene (7 bases). V was shortened by 9 bases and J by 2 bases, with 22 bases between the two germline ends. CDR1 is KGHDR and CDR2 is SFDVKD in the germline V gene. The CDR3 runs 18 residues. CDR3: CATGKGVGGAAGANVLTF. In DNA, the CDR3 is TGTGCCACCGGAAAGGGGGTAGGGGGGGCGGCTGGGGCCAACGTCCTGACTTTC.

J is TRBJ1-2 and V is TRBV7-3; maybe TRBD1 (6 bases). Germline V gives CDR1 SGHTA, CDR2 FQGTGA. V lost 7 bases to trimming and J lost 5 bases, with 14 bases between them. This CDR3 has 13 amino acids. CDR3 region: CASKGVWGYGYTF. The CDR3 DNA reads as TGTGCCAGCAAGGGGGTTTGGGGTTATGGCTACACCTTC.

The J gene is TRBJ2-2, the V gene TRBV7-2; maybe TRBD2 (6 bases). Between the trimmed V and J ends, which lost 3 bases and 4 bases, there was a span of 6 bases. CDR3 length: 13 amino acids. Germline CDR1 reads SGHTA; CDR2 reads FQGNSA. This chain's CDR3 is CASSLEGTGELFF. The CDR3 region has the DNA TGTGCCAGCAGCTTGGAGGGCACCGGGGAGCTGTTTTTT.

This clone was seen a few times. CDR3 sequence: CASSPLGPPAAFF. The DNA for the CDR3 is TGTGCCAGCAGCCCTCTAGGCCCCCCGGCAGCTTTCTTT. This chain joins TRBV7-9 and TRBJ1-1; D not resolved. From germline, CDR1 is SEHNR and CDR2 FQNEAQ (reference sequence). This CDR3 is 13 amino acids long. Trimming stripped 5 bases from V and 10 bases from J, with 17 bases between.

This clone showed up just a few times. This chain links TRBV19 with TRBJ1-3, with 9 bases that match TRBD1. V lost 6 bases and J lost 2; bases outside the gene matches: 5. Germline V gene data show CDR1 as LNHDA and CDR2 as SQIVND (reference sequence). This CDR3 is built from 15 residues. CDR3 nucleotides: TGTGCCAGTAGCCCAAGACAGGGGGCTGGAAACACCATATATTTT. Encoded protein: CASSPRQGAGNTIYF.

The J gene is TRBJ2-6, the V gene TRBV7-8, with TRBD1 identical over 8 bases. The CDR3 consists of 22 residues. Unmatched junction bases numbered 21, after V lost 5 bases and J lost 0 bases. CDR1 is SGHVS and CDR2 is FQNEAQ in the germline V gene. CDR3 nucleotide sequence: TGTGCCAGCAGCCCCGTTCCTGATTTTGGGGGGACAGGTCACTCTGGGGCCAACGTCCTGACTTTC. Amino acid sequence: CASSPVPDFGGTGHSGANVLTF.

The V gene is TRBV10-2, the J gene TRBJ2-3; tentative D call: TRBD2 (5 bases). Germline CDR1 and CDR2: WSHSY and SAAADI. With 3 bases removed from V and 4 bases from J, the gap between germline ends came to 17 bases. The CDR3 loop spans 16 amino acids. Written as DNA, the CDR3 is TGCGCCAGCAGTGATTTTGGCTCCTTGGGAGCAGATACGCAGTATTTT. Protein product: CASSDFGSLGADTQYF.

The rearrangement links TRBV7-9 to TRBJ1-1, with D tentatively TRBD1 (5 bases). In germline, CDR1 is SEHNR, CDR2 FQNEAQ (reference sequence). Trimming pared 8 bases from V and 0 bases from J, leaving 13 bases between. The CDR3 spans 14 residues. The CDR3 sequence: CASGSGGMNTEAFF. DNA for the CDR3: TGTGCCAGCGGTTCGGGGGGAATGAACACTGAAGCTTTCTTT.

This clone came up once. V is TRBV11-2 and J is TRBJ2-7; the match to TRBD1 covers 8 bases. The V gene's germline CDR1 is SGHAT and CDR2 FQNNGV. The CDR3 consists of 16 residues. With 5 bases clipped from V and 0 bases from J, the junction kept 9 bases outside the gene matches. CDR3 region: CASSGYAGTGSYEQYF. The CDR3 nucleotides read TGTGCCAGCAGCGGTTACGCCGGGACAGGCTCCTACGAGCAGTACTTC.

The CDR3 DNA follows: TGTGCCAGCAAACGATCGGGGAACTACGAGCAGTACTTC. Its translation is CASKRSGNYEQYF. The chain carries TRBV12-3 or TRBV12-4 and TRBJ2-7; possibly TRBD2 for D (5 bases). CDR3 size: 13 residues. Trimming removed 7 bases at V and 3 bases at J, with 13 bases between.

The rearrangement joins TRBV19 to TRBJ2-7, with 8 bases fitting TRBD1. The V segment lost 7 bases and the J segment 2 bases; nucleotides outside the gene matches: 7. CDR3 size: 14 residues. Germline CDR1 and CDR2: LNHDA and SQIVND (reference sequence). CDR3 loop: CASMRTGNTYEQYF. The DNA for the CDR3 is TGTGCCAGTATGCGGACAGGGAATACCTACGAGCAGTACTTC.

The rearrangement joins TRBV30 to TRBJ1-2; D is uncertain. V lost 1 base and J 2 bases, leaving 8 bases between the germline ends. The length of the CDR3 is 13 residues. Per the germline V gene, CDR1 is GTSNPN and CDR2 is SVGIG (reference sequence). The CDR3 DNA sequence: TGTGCCTGGAGTGACACGAGGAACTATGGCTACACCTTC. This translates into CAWSDTRNYGYTF.

The genes are TRBV3-1 (or the pseudogene TRBV3-2) and TRBJ2-3; 12 nucleotides match TRBD1. The V gene's germline CDR1 is LGHDT and CDR2 YNNKEL (reference sequence). There are 16 residues in the CDR3. V lost 1 base to trimming and J lost 6 bases; unmatched junction nucleotides: 5. The CDR3 nucleotides read TGTGCCAGCAGCCAAGGCGGGACAGGGGGCGGGGATACGCAGTATTTT. Translating gives CASSQGGTGGGDTQYF.

The rearrangement links TRBV6-2 or TRBV6-3 to TRBJ2-7; D gene uncertain. CDR3 length equals 15 residues. V lost 5 bases to trimming and J lost 2 bases, with 16 bases between them. CDR1 is MNHEY, CDR2 SVGEGT, per germline. The CDR3 bases are TGTGCCAGCAGTACCGGGTCTTCCTTACCCTACGAGCAGTACTTC. This translates into CASSTGSSLPYEQYF.